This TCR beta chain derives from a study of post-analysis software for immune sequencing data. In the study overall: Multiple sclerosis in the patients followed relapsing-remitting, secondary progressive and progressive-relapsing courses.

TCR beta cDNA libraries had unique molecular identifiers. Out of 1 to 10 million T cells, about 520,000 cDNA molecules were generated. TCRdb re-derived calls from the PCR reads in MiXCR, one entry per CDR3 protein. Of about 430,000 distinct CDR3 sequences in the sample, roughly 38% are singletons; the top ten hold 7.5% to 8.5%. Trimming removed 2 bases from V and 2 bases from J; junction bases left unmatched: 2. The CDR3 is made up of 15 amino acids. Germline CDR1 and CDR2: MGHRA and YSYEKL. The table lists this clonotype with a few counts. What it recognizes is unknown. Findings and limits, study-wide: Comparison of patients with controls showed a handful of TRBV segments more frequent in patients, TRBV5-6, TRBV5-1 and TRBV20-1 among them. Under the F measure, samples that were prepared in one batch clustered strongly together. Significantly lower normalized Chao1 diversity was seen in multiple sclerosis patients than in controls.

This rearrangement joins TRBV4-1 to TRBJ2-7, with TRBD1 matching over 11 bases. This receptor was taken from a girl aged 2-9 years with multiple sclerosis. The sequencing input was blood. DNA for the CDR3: TGCGCCAGCAGCCAACGGGGACAGGGGGCCTACGAGCAGTACTTC. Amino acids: CASSQRGQGAYEQYF.